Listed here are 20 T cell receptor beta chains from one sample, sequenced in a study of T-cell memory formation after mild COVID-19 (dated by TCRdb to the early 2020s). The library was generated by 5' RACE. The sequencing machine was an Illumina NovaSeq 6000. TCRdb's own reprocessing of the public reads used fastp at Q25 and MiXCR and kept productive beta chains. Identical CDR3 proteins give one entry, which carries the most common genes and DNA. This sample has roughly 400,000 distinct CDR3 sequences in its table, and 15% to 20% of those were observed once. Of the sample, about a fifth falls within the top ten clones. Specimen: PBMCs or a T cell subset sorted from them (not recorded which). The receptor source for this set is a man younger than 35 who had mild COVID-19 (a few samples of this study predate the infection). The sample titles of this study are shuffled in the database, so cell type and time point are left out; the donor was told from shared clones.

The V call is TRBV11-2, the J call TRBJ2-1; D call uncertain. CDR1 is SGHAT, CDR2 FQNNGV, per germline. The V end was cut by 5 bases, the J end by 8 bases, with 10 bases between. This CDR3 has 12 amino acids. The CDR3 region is CASSPFWDEQFF. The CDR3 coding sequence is TGTGCCAGCAGCCCCTTTTGGGATGAGCAGTTCTTC. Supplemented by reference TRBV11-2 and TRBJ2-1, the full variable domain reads EAGVAQSPRYKIIEKRQSVAFWCNPISGHATLYWYQQILGQGPKLLIQFQNNGVVDDSQLPKDRFSAERLKGVDSTLKIQPAKLEDSAVYLCASSPFWDEQFFGPGTRLTVL.

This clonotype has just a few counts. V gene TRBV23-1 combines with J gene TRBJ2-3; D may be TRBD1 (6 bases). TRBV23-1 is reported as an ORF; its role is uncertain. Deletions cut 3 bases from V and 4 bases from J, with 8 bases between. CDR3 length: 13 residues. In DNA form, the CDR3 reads TGCGCCAGCAGTCACACAGGGCCAGATACGCAGTATTTT. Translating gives CASSHTGPDTQYF.

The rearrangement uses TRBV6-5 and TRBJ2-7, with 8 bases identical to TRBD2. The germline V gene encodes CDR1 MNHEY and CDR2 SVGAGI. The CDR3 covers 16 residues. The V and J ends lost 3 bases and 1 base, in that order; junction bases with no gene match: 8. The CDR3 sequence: CASSYVAGLGSYEQYF. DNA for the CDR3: TGTGCCAGCAGTTATGTAGCGGGGTTGGGTTCCTACGAGCAGTACTTC.

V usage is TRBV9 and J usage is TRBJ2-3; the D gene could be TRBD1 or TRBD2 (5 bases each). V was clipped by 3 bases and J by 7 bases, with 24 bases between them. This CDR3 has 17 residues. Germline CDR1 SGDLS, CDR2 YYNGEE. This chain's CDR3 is CASSARRDLLGGHTQYF. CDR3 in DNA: TGTGCCAGCAGCGCTCGCCGGGACCTCCTGGGCGGGCATACGCAGTATTTT.

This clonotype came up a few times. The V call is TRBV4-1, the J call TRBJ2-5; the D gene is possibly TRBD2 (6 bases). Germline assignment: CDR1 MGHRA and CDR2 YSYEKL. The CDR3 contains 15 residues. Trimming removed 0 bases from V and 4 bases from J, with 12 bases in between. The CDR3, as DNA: TGCGCCAGCAGCCAAGATGGGGGACTGTCAGAGACCCAGTACTTC. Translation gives CASSQDGGLSETQYF.

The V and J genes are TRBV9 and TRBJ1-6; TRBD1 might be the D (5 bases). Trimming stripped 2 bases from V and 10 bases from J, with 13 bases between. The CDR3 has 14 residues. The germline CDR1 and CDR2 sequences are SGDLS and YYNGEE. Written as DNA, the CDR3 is TGTGCCAGCAGCGTCCAATGGGGGGACTCACCCCTCCACTTT. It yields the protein CASSVQWGDSPLHF.

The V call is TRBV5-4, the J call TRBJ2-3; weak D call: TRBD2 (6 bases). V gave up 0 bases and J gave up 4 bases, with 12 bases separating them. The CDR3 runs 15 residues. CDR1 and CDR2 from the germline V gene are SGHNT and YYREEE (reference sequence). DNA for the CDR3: TGTGCCAGCAGCTTGGCCGGAGGGCCCCCAGATACGCAGTATTTT. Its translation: CASSLAGGPPDTQYF.

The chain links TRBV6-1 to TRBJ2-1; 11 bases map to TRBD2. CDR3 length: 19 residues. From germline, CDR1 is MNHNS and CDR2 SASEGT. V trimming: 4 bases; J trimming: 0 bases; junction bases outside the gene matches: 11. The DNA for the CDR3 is TGTGCCAGCAGTGGAGGGCCGGGACTAGCGGTGGGCTCCTACAATGAGCAGTTCTTC. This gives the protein CASSGGPGLAVGSYNEQFF.

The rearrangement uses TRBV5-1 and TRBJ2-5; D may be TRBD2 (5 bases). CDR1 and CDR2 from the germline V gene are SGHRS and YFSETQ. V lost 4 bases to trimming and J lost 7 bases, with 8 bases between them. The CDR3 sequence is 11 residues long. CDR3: CASSGGGTQYF. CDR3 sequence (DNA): TGCGCCAGCAGCGGAGGTGGGACCCAGTACTTC. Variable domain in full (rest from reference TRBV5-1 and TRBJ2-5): KAGVTQTPRYLIKTRGQQVTLSCSPISGHRSVSWYQQTPGQGLQFLFEYFSETQRNKGNFPGRFSGRQFSNSRSEMNVSTLELGDSALYLCASSGGGTQYFGPGTRLLVL.

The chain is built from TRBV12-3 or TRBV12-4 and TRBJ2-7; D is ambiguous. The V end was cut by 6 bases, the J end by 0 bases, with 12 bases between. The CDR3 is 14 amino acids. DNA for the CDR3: TGTGCCAGCAGCCCCTCCCCGATCTCCTACGAGCAGTACTTC. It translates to CASSPSPISYEQYF.

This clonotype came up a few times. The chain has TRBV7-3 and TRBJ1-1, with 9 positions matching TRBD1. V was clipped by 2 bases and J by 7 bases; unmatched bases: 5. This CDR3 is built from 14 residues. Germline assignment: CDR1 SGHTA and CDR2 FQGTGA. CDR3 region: CASSLSHRGHEAFF. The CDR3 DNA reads TGTGCCAGCAGCTTATCCCACAGGGGGCATGAAGCTTTCTTT.

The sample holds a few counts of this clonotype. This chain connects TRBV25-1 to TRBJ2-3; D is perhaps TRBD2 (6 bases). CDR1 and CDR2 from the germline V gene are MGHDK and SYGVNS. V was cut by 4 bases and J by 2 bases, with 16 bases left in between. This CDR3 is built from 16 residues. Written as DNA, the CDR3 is TGTGCCAGCAGTGCCCCCCGGGCGGGGACCACAGATACGCAGTATTTT. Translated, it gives CASSAPRAGTTDTQYF. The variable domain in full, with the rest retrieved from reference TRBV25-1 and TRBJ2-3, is EADIYQTPRYLVIGTGKKITLECSQTMGHDKMYWYQQDPGMELHLIHYSYGVNSTEKGDLSSESTVSRIRTEHFPLTLESARPSHTSQYLCASSAPRAGTTDTQYFGPGTRLTVL.

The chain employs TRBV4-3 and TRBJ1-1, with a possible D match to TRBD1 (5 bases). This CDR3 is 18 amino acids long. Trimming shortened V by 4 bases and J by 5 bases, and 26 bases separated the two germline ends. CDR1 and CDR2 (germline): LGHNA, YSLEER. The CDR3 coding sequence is TGCGCCAGCAGCCGGACTGCCGGGGGGGACTTCGTTGGGACTGAAGCTTTCTTT. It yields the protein CASSRTAGGDFVGTEAFF.

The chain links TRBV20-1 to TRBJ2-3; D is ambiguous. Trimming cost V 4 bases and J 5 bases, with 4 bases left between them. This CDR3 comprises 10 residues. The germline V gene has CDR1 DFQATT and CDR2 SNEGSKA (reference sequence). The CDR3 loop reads CSANKDTQYF. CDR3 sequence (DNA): TGCAGTGCTAATAAAGATACGCAGTATTTT.

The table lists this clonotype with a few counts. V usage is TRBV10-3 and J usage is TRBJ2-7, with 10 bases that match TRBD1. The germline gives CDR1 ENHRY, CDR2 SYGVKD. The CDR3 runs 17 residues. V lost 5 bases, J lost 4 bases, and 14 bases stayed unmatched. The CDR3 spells CAISTRRKDRGLYEQYV. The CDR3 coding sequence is TGTGCCATCAGTACCAGACGCAAAGACAGGGGGCTGTACGAGCAGTACGTC.

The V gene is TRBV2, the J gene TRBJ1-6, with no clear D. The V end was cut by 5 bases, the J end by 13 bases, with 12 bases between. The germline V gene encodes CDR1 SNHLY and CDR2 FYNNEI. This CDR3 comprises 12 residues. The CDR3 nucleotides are TGTGCCAGCAGTCAGGTGATGGGCCCCCTCCACTTT. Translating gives CASSQVMGPLHF.

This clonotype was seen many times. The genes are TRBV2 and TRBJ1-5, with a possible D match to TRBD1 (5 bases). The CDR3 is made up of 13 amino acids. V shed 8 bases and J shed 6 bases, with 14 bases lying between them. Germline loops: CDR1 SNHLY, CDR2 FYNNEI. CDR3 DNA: TGTGCCAGCTATTCAGAAAGGGGTCAGCCCCAGCATTTT. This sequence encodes CASYSERGQPQHF.

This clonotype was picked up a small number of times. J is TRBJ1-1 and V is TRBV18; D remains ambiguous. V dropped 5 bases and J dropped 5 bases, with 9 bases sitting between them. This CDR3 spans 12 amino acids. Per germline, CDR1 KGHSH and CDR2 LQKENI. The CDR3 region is CASSSRHTEAFF. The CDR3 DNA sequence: TGTGCCAGCTCATCTCGGCATACTGAAGCTTTCTTT.

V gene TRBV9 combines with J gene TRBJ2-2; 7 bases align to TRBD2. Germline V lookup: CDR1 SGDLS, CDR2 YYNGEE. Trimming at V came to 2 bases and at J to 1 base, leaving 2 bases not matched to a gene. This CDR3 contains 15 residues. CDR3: CASSVVAGNTGELFF. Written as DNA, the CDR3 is TGTGCCAGCAGCGTTGTAGCGGGGAACACCGGGGAGCTGTTTTTT.

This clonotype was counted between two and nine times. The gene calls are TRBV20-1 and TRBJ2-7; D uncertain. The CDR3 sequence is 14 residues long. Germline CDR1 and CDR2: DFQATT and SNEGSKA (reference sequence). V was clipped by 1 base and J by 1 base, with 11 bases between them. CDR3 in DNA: TGCAGTGCTAGAGGGCCAATGAATTCCTACGAGCAGTACTTC. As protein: CSARGPMNSYEQYF.